This TCR beta chain emerged from a study of T cell changes during pregnancy in multiple sclerosis. Germline CDR1 and CDR2: SGHRS and YFSETQ. The CDR3 contains 15 residues. V was clipped by 3 bases and J by 4 bases; unmatched bases: 4. Assay used: immunoSEQ multiplex PCR; TCRdb lists only in-frame clones, some missing. Of roughly 48,000 clones in the sample, roughly 88% were seen once. This sequence was found in a female donor with multiple sclerosis, enrolled in a pregnancy study. Sequenced material: CD4+ T cells from peripheral blood mononuclear cells, taken in the second trimester of pregnancy. The chain links TRBV5-1 to TRBJ1-4; 9 nucleotides align to TRBD1. The CDR3 DNA reads as TGCGCCAGCAGCTCCTCGGGACAGGGTAATGAAAAACTGTTTTTT. As protein: CASSSSGQGNEKLFF.